The 27 T cell receptor beta chains below all came from one sample that was sequenced in a study of blood T cells in healthy people across ages (dated by TCRdb to the mid-2010s). The library was made by 5' RACE. Sequencing took place on an Illumina HiSeq 2500. A second PCR of roughly 6 to 12 cycles was performed with a sample-barcoded 5' primer and a J-beta primer mix. Clones were called with MiXCR by TCRdb after fastp trimmed the public reads at Q25, and only in-frame beta chains were retained. Entries are consolidated by CDR3 protein sequence, retaining the most common genes and DNA. The sample contains more than 900,000 distinct CDR3 sequences, about 27% of them found a single time. 10% to 13% of the sample lies in the top ten. This sample also appeared in a second study, on T cells of mothers and their children.

What was sequenced was blood. The receptors originated from a woman aged 40 to 50 in good health.

This clonotype was picked up a small number of times. The V and J genes are TRBV6-5 and TRBJ2-5, with D possibly matching TRBD1 (5 bases). The germline V gene encodes CDR1 MNHEY and CDR2 SVGAGI. The CDR3 is 14 residues long. Between the trimmed V and J ends, which lost 6 bases and 2 bases, there was a span of 13 bases. CDR3 sequence: CASSPRGYQETQYF. The CDR3 DNA reads TGTGCCAGCAGCCCTAGGGGATATCAAGAGACCCAGTACTTC.

The chain couples TRBV30 to TRBJ1-6; a possible D gene is TRBD1 (6 bases). Per the germline V gene, CDR1 is GTSNPN and CDR2 is SVGIG (reference sequence). V lost 4 bases and J lost 14, with 24 bases in between. The CDR3 loop spans 15 amino acids. As DNA, the CDR3 is TGTGCCTGGATTAGATCAGACAGGACAAAATCGACCCTCCACTTT. It is translated as CAWIRSDRTKSTLHF. The variable domain in full, with the rest retrieved from reference TRBV30 and TRBJ1-6, is SQTIHQWPATLVQPVGSPLSLECTVEGTSNPNLYWYRQAAGRGLQLLFYSVGIGQISSEVPQNLSASRPQDRQFILSSKKLLLSDSGFYLCAWIRSDRTKSTLHFGNGTRLTVT.

The V call is TRBV28, the J call TRBJ2-5, with 8 bases identical to TRBD2. The J call may be wrong; the DNA end is better matched by TRBJ2-7. The germline gives CDR1 MDHEN, CDR2 SYDVKM. This CDR3 is built from 15 residues. CDR3 region: CASIPPGTRGHEQYF. CDR3 coding DNA: TGTGCCAGCATCCCTCCCGGGACTAGGGGACACGAGCAGTACTTC.

V usage is TRBV5-1 and J usage is TRBJ2-3; possibly TRBD2 for D (7 bases). The germline V gene has CDR1 SGHRS and CDR2 YFSETQ. V shed 2 bases and J shed 7 bases, with 17 bases lying between them. This CDR3 contains 15 residues. CDR3 residues: CASSFTGGGINTQYF. Here the CDR3 DNA reads TGCGCCAGCAGCTTTACCGGCGGGGGCATAAATACGCAGTATTTT. The full variable domain, in which reference TRBV5-1 and TRBJ2-3 provide the parts outside the CDR3, is KAGVTQTPRYLIKTRGQQVTLSCSPISGHRSVSWYQQTPGQGLQFLFEYFSETQRNKGNFPGRFSGRQFSNSRSEMNVSTLELGDSALYLCASSFTGGGINTQYFGPGTRLTVL.

Comment on this clonotype: One end of the junction varies from germline; a read error may be responsible. This CDR3 reads CGAERTDSNQPQHF. The DNA of the CDR3 is TGCGGTGCTGAGCGGACAGATAGCAATCAGCCCCAGCATTTT. The chain links TRBV20-1 to TRBJ1-5; D is perhaps TRBD1 (6 bases). The CDR3 has 14 amino acids. Germline V gene data show CDR1 as DFQATT and CDR2 as SNEGSKA (reference sequence).

The chain is built from TRBV5-1 and TRBJ1-5; 7 bases agree with TRBD1. Germline CDR1 reads SGHRS; CDR2 reads YFSETQ. The CDR3 consists of 16 residues. V lost 0 bases to trimming and J lost 2 bases; unmatched junction nucleotides: 5. The CDR3 nucleotides are TGCGCCAGCAGCTTGGGGGCAGGGGGTGGCAATCAGCCCCAGCATTTT. Amino acids: CASSLGAGGGNQPQHF. The complete variable domain, with remaining parts taken from reference TRBV5-1 and TRBJ1-5, reads KAGVTQTPRYLIKTRGQQVTLSCSPISGHRSVSWYQQTPGQGLQFLFEYFSETQRNKGNFPGRFSGRQFSNSRSEMNVSTLELGDSALYLCASSLGAGGGNQPQHFGDGTRLSIL.

This clonotype was seen repeatedly, ten times or more. At one boundary the junction diverges from the germline segment, which might be a read error. V and J are TRBV7-9 and TRBJ2-7; weak D call: TRBD1 (6 bases). Germline CDR1 reads SEHNR; CDR2 reads FQNEAQ (reference sequence). The CDR3 has 13 residues. CDR3 in DNA: TGTGCCAGCAGCGGGGGTGGGGGCTACGGGCAGTACTTC. The encoded protein is CASSGGGGYGQYF.

This clonotype showed up just a few times. This chain uses TRBV10-3 with TRBJ1-4; no clear D gene. Germline CDR1 is ENHRY and CDR2 is SYGVKD. Trimming cost V 1 base and J 2 bases, with 20 bases left between them. The CDR3 runs 19 residues. The CDR3 DNA reads as TGTGCCATCAGTGAGTACGCCCCGGGCACGGGGTCGACTAATGAAAAACTGTTTTTT. It yields the protein CAISEYAPGTGSTNEKLFF.

This clonotype has just a few counts. The chain joins TRBV28 to TRBJ1-2; weak D call: TRBD1 (6 bases). Trimming cost V 8 bases and J 1 base, with 8 bases left between them. Looked up from germline, CDR1 is MDHEN and CDR2 is SYDVKM. The CDR3 runs to 12 residues. The CDR3 reads CASVDSNYGYTF. Written as DNA, the CDR3 is TGTGCCAGCGTGGACAGTAACTATGGCTACACCTTC.

The sample holds a few counts of this clonotype. The chain couples TRBV7-9 to TRBJ1-2; tentatively, D is TRBD1 (6 bases). V shed 2 bases and J shed 7 bases, with 11 bases lying between them. The length of the CDR3 is 13 residues. CDR1 SEHNR and CDR2 FQNEAQ come from the germline V gene (reference sequence). DNA for the CDR3: TGTGCCAGCAGCTTATCCGGGACAAGTGGCTACACCTTC. It translates to CASSLSGTSGYTF.

This clonotype was seen only a few times. J is TRBJ2-1 and V is TRBV20-1, with a possible D match to TRBD2 (6 bases). The germline V gene has CDR1 DFQATT and CDR2 SNEGSKA (reference sequence). Trimming shortened V by 6 bases and J by 0 bases, and 15 bases separated the two germline ends. The CDR3 covers 15 residues. CDR3 region: CSASGLPSSYNEQFF. In DNA form, the CDR3 reads TGCAGTGCGTCGGGACTCCCGAGCTCCTACAATGAGCAGTTCTTC.

As to this clonotype: Relative to the germline gene, one junction end is altered; a read error may explain this. The chain employs TRBV6-5 and TRBJ1-2; 7 bases are a match to TRBD1. The CDR3 loop spans 15 amino acids. In germline, CDR1 is MNHEY, CDR2 SVGAGI. This chain's CDR3 is CASSTWTGFNYGNTF. CDR3 nucleotides: TGTGCCAGCAGTACTTGGACAGGATTTAACTATGGCAACACCTTC.

This clonotype was detected only a few times. The chain carries TRBV27 and TRBJ2-1, with 10 bases identical to TRBD1. Germline V gene data show CDR1 as MNHEY and CDR2 as SMNVEV (reference sequence). The CDR3 covers 16 residues. For the CDR3, the DNA is TGTGCTTCCCGGGACAGGGGCGACGGGTCCTACAATGAGCAGTTCTTC. It encodes CASRDRGDGSYNEQFF.

This clonotype was picked up a small number of times. The V and J genes are TRBV2 and TRBJ1-2, with D uncertain. CDR1 and CDR2 (germline): SNHLY, FYNNEI. This CDR3 contains 13 residues. Trimming stripped 2 bases from V and 3 bases from J, with 7 bases between. The CDR3 nucleotides are TGTGCCAGCAGTGAACGGACCTACTATGGCTACACCTTC. Encoded protein: CASSERTYYGYTF.

This rearrangement joins TRBV5-8 to TRBJ2-7, with D perhaps matching TRBD2 (6 bases). Trimming cost V 0 bases and J 5 bases, with 9 bases left between them. The CDR3 has 13 residues. The germline V gene has CDR1 SGHTS and CDR2 YDEGEE. CDR3 nucleotides: TGTGCCAGCAGCTTGGAACTAGCCAACGAGCAGTACTTC. Translating gives CASSLELANEQYF.

This chain links TRBV28 with TRBJ2-7; TRBD1 or TRBD2 may be the D gene (5 bases each). Germline CDR1 MDHEN, CDR2 SYDVKM. CDR3 length: 14 amino acids. V was pared by 6 bases and J by 7 bases, with 19 bases between. CDR3 nucleotides: TGTGCCAGCAGGGGAGTCGAAACCAGACAGGAGCAGTACTTC. Its protein is CASRGVETRQEQYF.

This clonotype was detected only a few times. The chain combines TRBV7-8 with TRBJ2-3, with TRBD2 identical over 13 bases. V gave up 5 bases and J gave up 5 bases; unmatched junction bases: 4. The CDR3 runs 15 residues. The germline V gene has CDR1 SGHVS and CDR2 FQNEAQ. DNA of the CDR3: TGTGCCAGCAGCCGACTAGCGGGGGGCCAAGATACGCAGTATTTT. Translating gives CASSRLAGGQDTQYF.

The count of this clonotype is one. The chain joins TRBV7-2 to TRBJ2-3, with D perhaps TRBD1 (6 bases). Germline values: CDR1 SGHTA, CDR2 FQGNSA. This CDR3 contains 15 residues. With 5 bases removed from V and 2 bases from J, the gap between germline ends came to 14 bases. This CDR3 is CASSLTRQVTDTQYF. CDR3 nucleotide sequence: TGTGCCAGCAGCCTCACCCGACAGGTCACAGATACGCAGTATTTT.

There are many counts of this clonotype. At one of its ends the junction is not consistent with the germline gene, which may arise from a read error. This chain joins TRBV7-6 and TRBJ2-3, with 7 bases that match TRBD2. Germline CDR1 and CDR2: SGHVS and FNYEAQ. The CDR3 totals 14 residues. The CDR3 loop reads CASSLAGGADTQYF. CDR3 in DNA: TGCGCCAGCAGCTTGGCTGGGGGGGCAGATACGCAGTATTTT.

This clonotype was seen only a few times. This may be a read error: a much more frequent sequence differs by one nucleotide. The chain employs TRBV5-5 and TRBJ2-1; D uncertain. There are 14 residues in the CDR3. The V gene lost 4 bases and the J gene lost 0 bases, with 8 bases spanning the gap. Germline-derived CDR1 and CDR2 are SGHKS and YYEKEE (reference sequence). The CDR3: CASSRKSSYNEQFF. Here the CDR3 DNA reads TGTGCCAGCAGCCGAAAGAGCTCCTACAATGAGCAGTTCTTC.

At least ten counts were recorded for this clonotype. The chain uses TRBV2 and TRBJ1-2; TRBD1 agrees at 7 bases. The CDR3 consists of 14 residues. V was clipped by 6 bases and J by 4 bases; unmatched bases: 8. Germline CDR1 reads SNHLY; CDR2 reads FYNNEI. CDR3 bases: TGTGCCAGCAGACGGGACAGCCTGGTCTATGGCTACACCTTC. Protein sequence: CASRRDSLVYGYTF.

This clonotype was counted many times. The J gene is TRBJ2-5, the V gene TRBV10-3; D unclear. The germline V gene has CDR1 ENHRY and CDR2 SYGVKD. The CDR3 loop spans 12 amino acids. The V end lost 4 bases, the J end lost 5 bases, and 8 bases lay between the germline ends. The CDR3 DNA is TGTGCCATCAGTGGTACTGGGGAGACCCAGTACTTC. This codes for CAISGTGETQYF.

The chain combines TRBV6-2 or TRBV6-3 with TRBJ1-5, with D unclear. V lost 3 bases to trimming and J lost 6 bases, with 15 bases between them. Germline V gene lookup returns CDR1 MNHEY and CDR2 SVGEGT. The CDR3 runs to 15 residues. CDR3 coding DNA: TGTGCCAGCAGTTATTCCCCCCTCGTGGGTCAGCCCCAGCATTTT. It codes for CASSYSPLVGQPQHF.

This clonotype was detected many times. This chain's CDR3 is CASRLGGTGGNEQYF. The CDR3 DNA follows: TGTGCCAGCAGATTAGGAGGGACAGGGGGCAACGAGCAGTACTTC. The genes are TRBV5-5 and TRBJ2-7; 12 bases agree with TRBD1. The CDR3 has 15 residues. The V gene's germline CDR1 is SGHKS and CDR2 YYEKEE (reference sequence). V trimming: 5 bases; J trimming: 5 bases; junction bases outside the gene matches: 8.

This clonotype has more than one count but fewer than ten. The gene calls are TRBV7-9 and TRBJ1-1, with TRBD1 identical over 7 bases. The CDR3 spans 15 residues. The trim removed 1 base at V and 1 base at J, leaving 3 bases unmatched. Germline lookup yields CDR1 SEHNR and CDR2 FQNEAQ (reference sequence). Here the CDR3 DNA reads TGTGCCAGCAGCTTAGATCGGACAGGGAACACTGAAGCTTTCTTT. This sequence encodes CASSLDRTGNTEAFF.

This clonotype has only one observation. Just one base apart from a much larger clone, this may be a read error. The J gene is TRBJ2-5, the V gene TRBV12-3 or TRBV12-4, with 8 bases matching TRBD1. Trimming at V came to 3 bases and at J to 11 bases, leaving 11 bases not matched to a gene. The CDR3 has 14 residues. The CDR3 spells CASSFYGQGGEQYF. CDR3 in DNA: TGTGCCAGCAGTTTTTACGGACAGGGCGGGGAGCAGTACTTC.

In the case of this clonotype: A much larger clone lies a single base off, so this may be a read error. The rearrangement links TRBV28 to TRBJ2-7, with D perhaps being TRBD1 or TRBD2 (5 bases each). This CDR3 is built from 12 residues. CDR1 is MDHEN, CDR2 SYDVKM, per germline. CDR3 amino acids: CAGSRGTMGQYF. The CDR3 DNA reads as TGTGCCGGCAGTCGAGGGACGATGGGGCAGTACTTC.